This T cell receptor beta chain is from a study of vaccination effects on CD4 cells after COVID-19. The study, taken as a whole, reports: In vaccinees who were healthy, merely 1 out of 255 vaccine-induced clones cross-reacted with common cold coronaviruses.

This clone was seen only a few times. Its specificity is unknown. Clones were read by immunoSEQ multiplex PCR, and TCRdb kept only the in-frame ones, dropping some. The repertoire has roughly 71,000 clones, around 81% of them found once; the top ten carry about 1.2%. In the ViraFEST assay, antigen-specific CD4+ clonotypes were identified by expansion after peptide-pool stimulation. When roughly eleven days of culture had elapsed, CD4+ T cells were isolated. Participants received two doses of either the BNT162b2 or mRNA-1273 vaccine. Researchers swapped half the medium for IL-2 medium on both days 3 and 7. This CDR3 is built from 16 residues. Trimming took 8 bases from V and 2 from J; bases not matched to a gene: 13. Germline values: CDR1 SNHLY, CDR2 FYNNEI.

The rearrangement uses TRBV2 and TRBJ2-5; 8 nucleotides match TRBD1. The source of this sequence is a human donor who received a COVID-19 vaccine. Sequences were derived from CD4+ T cells from PBMCs cultured with HCoV-229E spike peptides, sampled after COVID-19 vaccination. The CDR3 region is CASFSQGAGRQETQYF. The CDR3 DNA follows: TGTGCCAGCTTTTCTCAGGGGGCAGGAAGGCAAGAGACCCAGTACTTC.